What follows are 5 T cell receptor beta chains derived from one specimen sequenced in a study of PD-L1 blockade in urothelial cancer. Assay used: immunoSEQ multiplex PCR; TCRdb lists only in-frame clones, some missing. This table holds about 90,000 clones, 90% to 95% found once. The sample in question was PBMCs, obtained around atezolizumab (anti-PD-L1) treatment. Receptor source: a man in his sixties with urothelial cancer.

The chain's CDR3 is CATREGGKSGANVLTF. The CDR3 DNA reads as TGTGCCACCAGGGAGGGGGGGAAATCTGGGGCCAACGTCCTGACTTTC. This chain connects TRBV15 to TRBJ2-6; D possibly corresponds to TRBD2 (7 bases). V was shortened by 6 bases and J by 1 base, with 13 bases between the two germline ends. CDR1 LNHNV and CDR2 YYDKDF come from the germline V gene (reference sequence). This CDR3 has 16 residues.

The chain is built from TRBV7-2 and TRBJ2-4; maybe TRBD2 (5 bases). CDR1 and CDR2 from the germline V gene are SGHTA and FQGNSA. CDR3 length: 19 residues. The V end was cut by 3 bases, the J end by 0 bases, with 21 bases between. Written as DNA, the CDR3 is TGTGCCAGCAGCTTGTTCGGGGTGTACAGCTCCATAGCCAAAAACATTCAGTACTTC. Translation: CASSLFGVYSSIAKNIQYF.

Here the CDR3 DNA reads TGTGCCTGGAGTGTTCAATCCGAGAGACGGGGTGGCTACACCTTC. Residues: CAWSVQSERRGGYTF. This chain joins TRBV30 and TRBJ1-2; the D is unclear. The germline V gene has CDR1 GTSNPN and CDR2 SVGIG (reference sequence). The CDR3 runs 15 residues. The V end lost 0 bases, the J end lost 7 bases, and 18 bases lay between the germline ends.

This clone has just a few counts. This chain links TRBV7-9 with TRBJ2-1, with a possible D match to TRBD2 (5 bases). V was shortened by 7 bases and J by 8 bases, with 12 bases between the two germline ends. The CDR3 loop spans 12 amino acids. Germline values: CDR1 SEHNR, CDR2 FQNEAQ (reference sequence). The CDR3 sequence is CASTPLGDEQFF. In nucleotides, the CDR3 is TGTGCCAGCACCCCACTAGGAGATGAGCAGTTCTTC.

This rearrangement joins TRBV4-2 to TRBJ1-1, with 7 bases matching TRBD1. From germline, CDR1 is LGHNA and CDR2 YNFKEQ. Trimming cost V 4 bases and J 1 base; bases outside gene matches: 9. The length of the CDR3 is 16 residues. CDR3 amino acids: CASSPDQDRENTEAFF. Written as DNA, the CDR3 is TGTGCCAGCAGCCCAGACCAAGACAGGGAGAACACTGAAGCTTTCTTT.